The present T cell receptor beta chain was sequenced within a study of blood T cell repertoires in COVID-19. As for the study in general: Donors in the United States, Italy and Spain gave samples during acute or convalescent COVID-19. T cells, B-cell-depleted T cells, or PBMCs supplied cDNA or gDNA.

Repertoires were generated with immunoSEQ multiplex PCR, while TCRdb's copy carries only in-frame clones and drops some. Found here are roughly 65,000 clones, more than 70% of them singletons; the top ten hold over 4%. This CDR3 contains 15 residues. Germline lookup yields CDR1 GTSNPN and CDR2 SVGIG (reference sequence). V was pared by 0 bases and J by 3 bases, with 12 bases between. The receptor was derived from a man aged 45-65 years with acute or convalescent COVID-19. The chain uses TRBV30 and TRBJ1-5; D is unresolved. The source material was peripheral blood. The CDR3 sequence: CAWSVGNGDNQPQHF. The CDR3 DNA is TGTGCCTGGAGTGTAGGCAACGGGGACAATCAGCCCCAGCATTTT.